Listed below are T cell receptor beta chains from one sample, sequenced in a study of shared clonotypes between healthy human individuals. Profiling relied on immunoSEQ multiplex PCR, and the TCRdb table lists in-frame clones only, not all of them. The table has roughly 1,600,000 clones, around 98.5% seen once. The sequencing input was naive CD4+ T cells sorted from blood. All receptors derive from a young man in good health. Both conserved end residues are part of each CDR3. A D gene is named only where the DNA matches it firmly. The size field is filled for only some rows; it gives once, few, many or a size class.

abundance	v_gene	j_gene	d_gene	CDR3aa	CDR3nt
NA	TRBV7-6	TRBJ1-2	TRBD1	CASSRPGQGGGYTF	TGTGCCAGCAGCCGACCGGGACAGGGGGGAGGCTACACCTTC
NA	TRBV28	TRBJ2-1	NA	CASHSLGLNEQFF	TGTGCCAGCCACTCCCTAGGGCTAAATGAGCAGTTCTTC
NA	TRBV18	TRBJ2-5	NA	CASSPAGGTETQYF	TGTGCCAGCTCACCGGCAGGGGGGACAGAGACCCAGTACTTC
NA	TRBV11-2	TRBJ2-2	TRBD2	CASSKLAGLWTNTGELFF	TGTGCCAGCAGTAAGCTAGCGGGCCTATGGACAAACACCGGGGAGCTGTTTTTT
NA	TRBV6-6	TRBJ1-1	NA	CASTTLDRMNTEAFF	TGTGCCAGCACCACCCTGGACAGAATGAACACTGAAGCTTTCTTT
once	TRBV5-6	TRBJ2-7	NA	CASSLPGAILGSEQYF	TGTGCCAGCAGCCTTCCAGGGGCCATCCTTGGGAGCGAGCAGTACTTC
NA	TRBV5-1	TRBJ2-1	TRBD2	CASSSDASGTYNEQFF	TGCGCCAGCAGCTCGGATGCTAGCGGGACCTACAATGAGCAGTTCTTC
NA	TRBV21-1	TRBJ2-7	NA	CASSKARTSSGGAYEQYF	TGTGCCAGCAGCAAAGCCCGAACCTCTAGCGGAGGGGCCTACGAGCAGTACTTC
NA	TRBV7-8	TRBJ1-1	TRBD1	CASSLEQGNRNEAFF	TGTGCCAGCAGCTTAGAACAGGGGAATAGAAACGAAGCTTTCTTT
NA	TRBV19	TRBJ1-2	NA	CASSLTGPLAYGYTF	TGTGCCAGTAGTCTTACGGGACCTCTCGCCTATGGCTACACCTTC
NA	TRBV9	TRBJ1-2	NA	CASSVELKGYGYTF	TGTGCCAGCAGCGTAGAATTGAAAGGTTATGGCTACACCTTC
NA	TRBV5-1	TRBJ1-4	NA	CASSLVGGGDEKLFF	TGCGCCAGCAGCTTGGTAGGCGGCGGGGATGAAAAACTGTTTTTT
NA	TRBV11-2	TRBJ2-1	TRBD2	CASSVGGLAAYNEQFF	TGTGCCAGCAGCGTGGGCGGGCTAGCGGCCTACAATGAGCAGTTCTTC
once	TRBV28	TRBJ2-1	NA	CASSLVGPSSYNEQFF	TGTGCCAGCAGTTTAGTGGGACCGAGCTCCTACAATGAGCAGTTCTTC
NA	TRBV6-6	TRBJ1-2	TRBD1	CASSRTGLSNYGYTF	TGTGCCAGCAGCCGGACAGGGCTCTCTAACTATGGCTACACCTTC
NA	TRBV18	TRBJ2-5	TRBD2	CASSQGGEETQYF	TGTGCCAGCTCGCAGGGAGGGGAAGAGACCCAGTACTTC
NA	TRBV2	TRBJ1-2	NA	CASSVYFYGYTF	TGTGCCAGCAGTGTGTACTTCTATGGCTACACCTTC
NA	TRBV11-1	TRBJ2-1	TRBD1	CASSPGQGLINDNEQFF	TGTGCCAGCAGTCCGGGACAGGGTCTTATTAACGACAATGAGCAGTTCTTC
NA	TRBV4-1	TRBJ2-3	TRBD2	CASSQGLVLAATDTQYF	TGCGCCAGCAGCCAAGGCTTAGTACTAGCGGCAACAGATACGCAGTATTTT
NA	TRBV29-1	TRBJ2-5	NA	CSVELGQDWETQYF	TGCAGCGTTGAGCTGGGGCAGGATTGGGAGACCCAGTACTTC
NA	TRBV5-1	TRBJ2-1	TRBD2	CASSMGLAVGVRGWGDEQFF	TGCGCCAGCAGCATGGGACTAGCGGTTGGGGTTCGCGGTTGGGGTGATGAGCAGTTCTTC
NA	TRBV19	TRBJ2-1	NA	CASSIPPHNEQFF	TGTGCCAGTAGTATCCCCCCCCACAATGAGCAGTTCTTC
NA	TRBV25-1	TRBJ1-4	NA	CASSEWEGGEKLFF	TGTGCCAGCAGTGAATGGGAGGGAGGTGAAAAACTGTTTTTT
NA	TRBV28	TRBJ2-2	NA	CASSSSVPGELFF	TGTGCCAGCAGCTCTAGCGTCCCCGGGGAGCTGTTTTTT
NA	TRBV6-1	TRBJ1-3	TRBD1	CASRPRTGTGNTIYF	TGTGCCAGTCGTCCCAGGACAGGGACTGGAAACACCATATATTTT
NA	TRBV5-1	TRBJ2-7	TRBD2	CASSLPTSAGGTEQYF	TGCGCCAGCAGCTTGCCCACCTCAGCGGGAGGAACCGAGCAGTACTTC
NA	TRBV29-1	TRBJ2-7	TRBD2	CSVGLAGARYRYF	TGCAGCGTTGGACTAGCGGGAGCTCGGTACAGGTACTTC
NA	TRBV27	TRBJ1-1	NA	CASSFGRGRAAEAFF	TGTGCCAGCAGTTTTGGCCGGGGGCGGGCGGCTGAAGCTTTCTTT
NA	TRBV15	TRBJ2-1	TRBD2	CATSRDGGRAVNEQFF	TGTGCCACCAGCAGAGATGGCGGGAGGGCCGTCAATGAGCAGTTCTTC
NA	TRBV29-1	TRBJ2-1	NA	CSVKDSSSYNEQFF	TGCAGCGTTAAAGACAGCAGCTCCTACAATGAGCAGTTCTTC
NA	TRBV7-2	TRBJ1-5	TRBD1	CASSPRTGDNQPQHF	TGTGCCAGCAGCCCACGGACAGGCGATAATCAGCCCCAGCATTTT
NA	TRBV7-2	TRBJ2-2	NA	CASSFSGITGELFF	TGTGCCAGCAGCTTCTCCGGGATCACCGGGGAGCTGTTTTTT
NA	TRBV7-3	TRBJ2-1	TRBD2	CASSFGTRIDEQFF	TGTGCCAGCAGCTTTGGGACTAGGATCGATGAGCAGTTCTTC
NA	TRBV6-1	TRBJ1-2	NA	CASSPGTGRDYGYTF	TGTGCCAGCAGTCCTGGGACGGGTAGGGACTACGGCTACACCTTC
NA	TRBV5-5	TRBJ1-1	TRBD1	CASSRTGGYSEAFF	TGTGCCAGCAGCCGGACAGGGGGCTATAGTGAAGCTTTCTTT
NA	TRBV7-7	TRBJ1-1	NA	CASSLAPGEAAFF	TGTGCTAGCAGCTTAGCGCCGGGGGAAGCAGCTTTCTTT
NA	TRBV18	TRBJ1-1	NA	CASSPHHVKNTEAFF	TGTGCCAGCTCACCGCACCACGTGAAGAACACTGAAGCTTTCTTT
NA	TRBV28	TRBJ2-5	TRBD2	CASRPSGEPQETQYF	TGTGCCAGCAGACCTAGCGGGGAGCCTCAAGAGACCCAGTACTTC
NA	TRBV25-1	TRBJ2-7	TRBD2	CASSRAGTLYEQYF	TGTGCCAGCAGTAGAGCGGGAACCCTTTACGAGCAGTACTTC
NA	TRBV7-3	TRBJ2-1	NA	CASSLPGLYNEQFF	TGTGCCAGCAGCCTTCCTGGACTATACAATGAGCAGTTCTTC
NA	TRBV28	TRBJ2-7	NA	CASSLSGRSYEQYF	TGTGCCAGCAGTTTATCAGGGCGCTCCTACGAGCAGTACTTC
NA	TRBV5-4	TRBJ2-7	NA	CASSLAQGIGYEQYF	TGTGCCAGCAGCTTGGCCCAGGGGATAGGCTACGAGCAGTACTTC
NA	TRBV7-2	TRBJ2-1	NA	CASSLGGTVANEQFF	TGTGCCAGCAGCTTAGGCGGGACCGTGGCTAATGAGCAGTTCTTC
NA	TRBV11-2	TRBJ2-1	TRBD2	CASSRDLTGGRVNEQFF	TGTGCCAGCAGTCGAGACCTCACGGGAGGGAGAGTCAATGAGCAGTTCTTC
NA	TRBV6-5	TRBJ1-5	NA	CASSLQVGDQPQHF	TGTGCCAGCAGTTTACAGGTTGGCGATCAGCCCCAGCATTTT
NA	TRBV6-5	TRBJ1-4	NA	CASRQTNEKLFF	TGTGCCAGCAGACAGACTAATGAAAAACTGTTTTTT
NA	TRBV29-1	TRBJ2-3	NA	CSVGLGRADTQYF	TGCAGCGTTGGTCTGGGAAGGGCAGATACGCAGTATTTT
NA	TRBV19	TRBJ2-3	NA	CASSIEPQGVGTDTQYF	TGTGCCAGTAGTATAGAGCCCCAAGGAGTAGGTACAGATACGCAGTATTTT
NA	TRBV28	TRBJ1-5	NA	CASSFIWGREPQHF	TGTGCCAGCAGTTTTATATGGGGCAGGGAGCCCCAGCATTTT
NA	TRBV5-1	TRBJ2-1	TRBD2	CASSLPPSSGKGEQFF	TGCGCCAGCAGCTTGCCCCCCTCTAGCGGTAAGGGTGAGCAGTTCTTC
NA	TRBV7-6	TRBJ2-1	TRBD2	CASSTYTQLAGVGNEQFF	TGTGCCAGCAGCACCTACACCCAACTAGCGGGAGTTGGAAATGAGCAGTTCTTC
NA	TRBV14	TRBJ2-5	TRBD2	CASSLGEGSQYF	TGTGCCAGCAGCCTAGGGGAGGGATCCCAGTACTTC
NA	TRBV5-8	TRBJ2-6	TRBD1	CASSPFYRDRGIGANVLTF	TGTGCCAGCAGCCCCTTCTACCGGGACAGGGGGATCGGGGCCAACGTCCTGACTTTC
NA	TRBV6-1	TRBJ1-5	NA	CASSNRFNQPQHF	TGTGCCAGCAGTAACAGATTCAATCAGCCCCAGCATTTT
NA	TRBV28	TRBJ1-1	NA	CASSLTQFGEAFF	TGTGCCAGCAGTCTCACTCAGTTTGGTGAAGCTTTCTTT
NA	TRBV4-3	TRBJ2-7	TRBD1	CASSQDPDRDTYEQYF	TGCGCCAGCAGCCAAGATCCGGACAGGGATACCTACGAGCAGTACTTC
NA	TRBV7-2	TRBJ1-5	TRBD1	CASSPYGQGIQPQHF	TGTGCCAGCAGCCCGTACGGACAGGGCATACAGCCCCAGCATTTT
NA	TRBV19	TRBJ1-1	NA	CASSMVRMNTEAFF	TGTGCCAGTAGTATGGTGAGGATGAACACTGAAGCTTTCTTT